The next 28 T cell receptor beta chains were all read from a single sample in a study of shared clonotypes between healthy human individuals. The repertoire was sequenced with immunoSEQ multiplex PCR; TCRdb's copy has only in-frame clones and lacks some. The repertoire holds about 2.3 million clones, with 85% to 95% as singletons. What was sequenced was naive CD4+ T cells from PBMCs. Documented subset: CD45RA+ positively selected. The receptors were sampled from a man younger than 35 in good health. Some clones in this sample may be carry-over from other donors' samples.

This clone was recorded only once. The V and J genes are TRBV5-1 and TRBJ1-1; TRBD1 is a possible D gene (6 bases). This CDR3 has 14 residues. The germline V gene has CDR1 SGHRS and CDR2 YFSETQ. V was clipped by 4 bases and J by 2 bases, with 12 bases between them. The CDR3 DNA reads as TGCGCCAGCAGCACAGGGACACAAAACACTGAAGCTTTCTTT. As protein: CASSTGTQNTEAFF.

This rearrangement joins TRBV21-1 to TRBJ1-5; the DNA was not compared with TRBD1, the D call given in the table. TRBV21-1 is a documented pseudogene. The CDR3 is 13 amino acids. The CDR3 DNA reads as TGTGCCAGCGCAGTTGATAGCAATCAGCCCCAGCATTTT. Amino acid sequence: CASAVDSNQPQHF.

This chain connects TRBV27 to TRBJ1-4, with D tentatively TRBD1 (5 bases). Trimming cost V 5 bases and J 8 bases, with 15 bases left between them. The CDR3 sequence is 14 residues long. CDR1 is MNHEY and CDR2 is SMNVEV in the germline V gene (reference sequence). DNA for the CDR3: TGTGCCAGCAGTACGGGACCGGTCTCAGAAAAACTGTTTTTT. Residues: CASSTGPVSEKLFF.

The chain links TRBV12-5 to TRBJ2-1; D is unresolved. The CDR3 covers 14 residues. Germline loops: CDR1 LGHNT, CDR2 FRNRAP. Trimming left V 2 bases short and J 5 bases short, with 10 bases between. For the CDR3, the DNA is TGTGCTAGTGGTTTGCCGCCCGTGGACAATGAGCAGTTCTTC. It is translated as CASGLPPVDNEQFF.

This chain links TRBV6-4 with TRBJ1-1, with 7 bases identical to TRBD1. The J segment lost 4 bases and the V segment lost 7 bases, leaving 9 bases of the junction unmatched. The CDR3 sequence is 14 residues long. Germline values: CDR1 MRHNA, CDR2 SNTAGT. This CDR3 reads CASTRDRESTEAFF. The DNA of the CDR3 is TGTGCCAGCACCAGAGACAGGGAGAGCACTGAAGCTTTCTTT.

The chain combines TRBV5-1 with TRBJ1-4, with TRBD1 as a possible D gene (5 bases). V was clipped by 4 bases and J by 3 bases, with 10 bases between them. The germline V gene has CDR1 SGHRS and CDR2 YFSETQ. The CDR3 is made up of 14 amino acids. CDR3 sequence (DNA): TGCGCCAGCAGCGGGGCACCACCTAATGAAAAACTGTTTTTT. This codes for CASSGAPPNEKLFF.

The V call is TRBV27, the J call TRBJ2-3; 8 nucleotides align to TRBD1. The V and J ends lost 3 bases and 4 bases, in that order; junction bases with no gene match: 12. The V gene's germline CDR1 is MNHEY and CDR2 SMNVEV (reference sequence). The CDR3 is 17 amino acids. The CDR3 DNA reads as TGTGCCAGCAGTTTCGTGACAGGGGTTTCATTGTCAGATACGCAGTATTTT. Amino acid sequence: CASSFVTGVSLSDTQYF.

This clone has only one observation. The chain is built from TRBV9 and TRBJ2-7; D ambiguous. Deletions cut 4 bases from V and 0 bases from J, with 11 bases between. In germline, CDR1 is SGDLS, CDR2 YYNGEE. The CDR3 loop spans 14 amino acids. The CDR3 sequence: CASSQGPHSYEQYF. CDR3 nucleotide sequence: TGTGCCAGCAGCCAAGGGCCTCACTCCTACGAGCAGTACTTC. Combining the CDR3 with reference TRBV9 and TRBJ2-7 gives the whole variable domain DSGVTQTPKHLITATGQRVTLRCSPRSGDLSVYWYQQSLDQGLQFLIQYYNGEERAKGNILERFSAQQFPDLHSELNLSSLELGDSALYFCASSQGPHSYEQYFGPGTRLTVT.

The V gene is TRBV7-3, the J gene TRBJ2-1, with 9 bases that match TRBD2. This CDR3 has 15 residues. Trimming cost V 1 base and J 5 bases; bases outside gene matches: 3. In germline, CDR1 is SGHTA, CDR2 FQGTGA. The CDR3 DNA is TGTGCCAGCAGCTTAATCGGGACTAGCCACAATGAGCAGTTCTTC. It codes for CASSLIGTSHNEQFF.

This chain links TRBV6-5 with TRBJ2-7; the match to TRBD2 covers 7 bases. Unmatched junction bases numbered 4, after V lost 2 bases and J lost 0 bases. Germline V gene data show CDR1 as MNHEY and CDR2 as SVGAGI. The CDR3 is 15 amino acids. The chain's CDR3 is CASSYARGSSYEQYF. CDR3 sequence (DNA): TGTGCCAGCAGTTACGCGCGGGGGAGCTCCTACGAGCAGTACTTC.

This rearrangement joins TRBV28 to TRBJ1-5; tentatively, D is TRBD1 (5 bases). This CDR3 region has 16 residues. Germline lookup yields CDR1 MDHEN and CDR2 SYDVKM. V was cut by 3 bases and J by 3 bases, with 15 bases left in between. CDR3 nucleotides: TGTGCCAGCAGTTTTTCAGGACACAATATCAATCAGCCCCAGCATTTT. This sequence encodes CASSFSGHNINQPQHF.

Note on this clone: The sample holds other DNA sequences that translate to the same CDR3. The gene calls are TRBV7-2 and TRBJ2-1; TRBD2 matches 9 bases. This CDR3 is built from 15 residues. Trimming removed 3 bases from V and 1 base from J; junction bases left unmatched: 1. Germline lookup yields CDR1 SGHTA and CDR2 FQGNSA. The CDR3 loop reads CASSFSGSSYNEQFF. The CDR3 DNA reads TGTGCCAGCAGCTTTAGCGGGAGTTCCTACAATGAGCAGTTCTTC.

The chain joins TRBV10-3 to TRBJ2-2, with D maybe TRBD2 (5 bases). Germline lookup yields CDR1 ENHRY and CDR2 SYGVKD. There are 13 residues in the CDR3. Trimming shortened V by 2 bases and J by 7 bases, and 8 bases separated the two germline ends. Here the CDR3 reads CAISELAGGELFF. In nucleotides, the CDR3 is TGTGCCATCAGTGAGCTCGCGGGCGGGGAGCTGTTTTTT.

The CDR3 is CAWSRGARSRSTGELFF. The CDR3 bases are TGTGCCTGGAGTCGGGGAGCAAGGAGTCGGAGCACCGGGGAGCTGTTTTTT. The chain is built from TRBV30 and TRBJ2-2; TRBD2 might be the D (5 bases). V was shortened by 2 bases and J by 4 bases, with 20 bases between the two germline ends. Germline CDR1 and CDR2: GTSNPN and SVGIG (reference sequence). CDR3 size: 17 residues.

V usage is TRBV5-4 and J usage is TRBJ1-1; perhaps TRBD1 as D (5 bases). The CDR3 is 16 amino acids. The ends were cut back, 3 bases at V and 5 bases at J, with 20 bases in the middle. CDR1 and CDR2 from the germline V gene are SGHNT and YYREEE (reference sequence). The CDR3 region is CASSSNPQVGYTEAFF. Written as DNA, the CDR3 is TGTGCCAGCAGCTCTAACCCACAGGTGGGGTATACTGAAGCTTTCTTT.

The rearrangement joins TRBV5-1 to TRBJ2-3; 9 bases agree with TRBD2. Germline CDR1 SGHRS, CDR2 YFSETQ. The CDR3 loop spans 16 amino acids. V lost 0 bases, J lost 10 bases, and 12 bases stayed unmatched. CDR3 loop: CASSLAGGTSSSPQYF. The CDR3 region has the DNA TGCGCCAGCAGCTTGGCCGGGGGGACTAGCTCGTCCCCGCAGTATTTT.

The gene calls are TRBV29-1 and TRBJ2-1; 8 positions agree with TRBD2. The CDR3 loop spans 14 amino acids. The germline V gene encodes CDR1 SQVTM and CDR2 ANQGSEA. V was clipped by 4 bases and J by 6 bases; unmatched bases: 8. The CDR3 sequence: CSVAVSGTVNEQFF. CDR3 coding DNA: TGCAGCGTTGCGGTTAGCGGGACCGTCAATGAGCAGTTCTTC.

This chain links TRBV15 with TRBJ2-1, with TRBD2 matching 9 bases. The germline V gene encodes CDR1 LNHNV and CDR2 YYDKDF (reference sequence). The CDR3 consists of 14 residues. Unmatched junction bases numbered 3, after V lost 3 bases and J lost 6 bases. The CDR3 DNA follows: TGTGCCACCAGCAGCCGGCGGGGGGGCAATGAGCAGTTCTTC. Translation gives CATSSRRGGNEQFF.

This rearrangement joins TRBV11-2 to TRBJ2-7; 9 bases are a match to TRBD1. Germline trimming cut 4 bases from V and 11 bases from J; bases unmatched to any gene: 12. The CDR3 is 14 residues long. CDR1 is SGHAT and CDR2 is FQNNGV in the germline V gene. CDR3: CASSSTGQGTEEYF. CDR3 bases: TGTGCCAGCAGCTCAACAGGACAGGGGACGGAAGAGTACTTC. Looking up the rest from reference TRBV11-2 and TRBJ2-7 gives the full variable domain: EAGVAQSPRYKIIEKRQSVAFWCNPISGHATLYWYQQILGQGPKLLIQFQNNGVVDDSQLPKDRFSAERLKGVDSTLKIQPAKLEDSAVYLCASSSTGQGTEEYFGPGTRLTVT.

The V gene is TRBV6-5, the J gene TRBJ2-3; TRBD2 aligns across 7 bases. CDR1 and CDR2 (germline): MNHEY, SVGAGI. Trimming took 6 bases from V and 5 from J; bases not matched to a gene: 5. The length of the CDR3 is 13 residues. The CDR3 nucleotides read TGTGCCAGCAGAACGTCGGGGGGAGATACGCAGTATTTT. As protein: CASRTSGGDTQYF.

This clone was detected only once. The CDR3 nucleotides are TGTGCCAGCAGAAAAGGGACAGGTATTGCTACGCAGTATTTT. As protein: CASRKGTGIATQYF. V is TRBV7-9 and J is TRBJ2-3; 8 bases match TRBD1. With V trimmed by 6 bases and J by 8 bases, 10 bases remained unmatched. Looked up from germline, CDR1 is SEHNR and CDR2 is FQNEAQ (reference sequence). The CDR3 totals 14 residues. The full variable domain, its missing parts supplied by reference TRBV7-9 and TRBJ2-3, is DTGVSQNPRHKITKRGQNVTFRCDPISEHNRLYWYRQTLGQGPEFLTYFQNEAQLEKSRLLSDRFSAERPKGSFSTLEIQRTEQGDSAMYLCASRKGTGIATQYFGPGTRLTVL.

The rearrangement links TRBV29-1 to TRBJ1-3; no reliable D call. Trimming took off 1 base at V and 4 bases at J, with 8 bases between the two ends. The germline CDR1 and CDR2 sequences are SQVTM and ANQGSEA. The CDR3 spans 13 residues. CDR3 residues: CSVEGGEGNTIYF. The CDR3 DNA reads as TGCAGCGTTGAAGGGGGTGAGGGAAACACCATATATTTT. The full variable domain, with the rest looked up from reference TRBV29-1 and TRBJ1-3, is SAVISQKPSRDICQRGTSLTIQCQVDSQVTMMFWYRQQPGQSLTLIATANQGSEATYESGFVIDKFPISRPNLTFSTLTVSNMSPEDSSIYLCSVEGGEGNTIYFGEGSWLTVV.

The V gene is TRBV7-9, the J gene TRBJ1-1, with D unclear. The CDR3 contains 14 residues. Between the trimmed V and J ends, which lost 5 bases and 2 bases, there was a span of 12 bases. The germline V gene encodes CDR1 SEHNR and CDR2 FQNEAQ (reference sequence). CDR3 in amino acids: CASSPRAYNTEAFF. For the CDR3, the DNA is TGTGCCAGCAGCCCACGGGCTTATAACACTGAAGCTTTCTTT.

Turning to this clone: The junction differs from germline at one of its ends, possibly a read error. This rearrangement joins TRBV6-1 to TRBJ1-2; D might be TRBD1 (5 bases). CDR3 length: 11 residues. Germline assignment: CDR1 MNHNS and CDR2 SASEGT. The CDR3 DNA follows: TGTGCCAGCAGTGAAGCTTCGGGACGGGTCTTC. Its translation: CASSEASGRVF.

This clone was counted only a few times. The CDR3: CSARTSAGQFF. The CDR3 DNA is TGCAGTGCTCGGACTAGCGCGGGGCAGTTCTTC. The gene calls are TRBV20-1 and TRBJ2-1; TRBD2 agrees at 9 bases. The CDR3 length is 11 residues. Germline values: CDR1 DFQATT, CDR2 SNEGSKA (reference sequence). Trimming removed 5 bases from V and 12 bases from J; junction bases left unmatched: 5.

The chain's CDR3 is CASTPGGGQGSAYEQYF. CDR3 bases: TGTGCCAGCACCCCGGGAGGAGGACAGGGCAGCGCCTACGAGCAGTACTTC. J is TRBJ2-7 and V is TRBV5-4; the D gene is possibly TRBD1 (8 bases). Trimming stripped 6 bases from V and 2 bases from J, with 24 bases between. The CDR3 extends over 17 amino acids. Germline V gene lookup returns CDR1 SGHNT and CDR2 YYREEE (reference sequence). Based on the CDR3 plus reference TRBV5-4 and TRBJ2-7, the full variable domain is ETGVTQSPTHLIKTRGQQVTLRCSSQSGHNTVSWYQQALGQGPQFIFQYYREEENGRGNFPPRFSGLQFPNYSSELNVNALELDDSALYLCASTPGGGQGSAYEQYFGPGTRLTVT.

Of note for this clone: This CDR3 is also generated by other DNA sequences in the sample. The CDR3 DNA follows: TGTGCCAGCAGCTTAAGCAGGGAAGAGACCCAGTACTTC. Encoded protein: CASSLSREETQYF. The chain is built from TRBV7-3 and TRBJ2-5; maybe TRBD1 (5 bases). Trimming cost V 1 base and J 3 bases, with 6 bases left between them. Germline V gene sequence: CDR1 SGHTA, CDR2 FQGTGA. The CDR3 covers 13 residues.

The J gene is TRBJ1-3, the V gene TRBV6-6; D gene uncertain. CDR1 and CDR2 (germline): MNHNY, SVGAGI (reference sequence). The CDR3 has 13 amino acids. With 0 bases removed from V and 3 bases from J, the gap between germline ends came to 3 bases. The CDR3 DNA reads TGTGCCAGCAGTTACTCTTTTGGAAACACCATATATTTT. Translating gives CASSYSFGNTIYF.